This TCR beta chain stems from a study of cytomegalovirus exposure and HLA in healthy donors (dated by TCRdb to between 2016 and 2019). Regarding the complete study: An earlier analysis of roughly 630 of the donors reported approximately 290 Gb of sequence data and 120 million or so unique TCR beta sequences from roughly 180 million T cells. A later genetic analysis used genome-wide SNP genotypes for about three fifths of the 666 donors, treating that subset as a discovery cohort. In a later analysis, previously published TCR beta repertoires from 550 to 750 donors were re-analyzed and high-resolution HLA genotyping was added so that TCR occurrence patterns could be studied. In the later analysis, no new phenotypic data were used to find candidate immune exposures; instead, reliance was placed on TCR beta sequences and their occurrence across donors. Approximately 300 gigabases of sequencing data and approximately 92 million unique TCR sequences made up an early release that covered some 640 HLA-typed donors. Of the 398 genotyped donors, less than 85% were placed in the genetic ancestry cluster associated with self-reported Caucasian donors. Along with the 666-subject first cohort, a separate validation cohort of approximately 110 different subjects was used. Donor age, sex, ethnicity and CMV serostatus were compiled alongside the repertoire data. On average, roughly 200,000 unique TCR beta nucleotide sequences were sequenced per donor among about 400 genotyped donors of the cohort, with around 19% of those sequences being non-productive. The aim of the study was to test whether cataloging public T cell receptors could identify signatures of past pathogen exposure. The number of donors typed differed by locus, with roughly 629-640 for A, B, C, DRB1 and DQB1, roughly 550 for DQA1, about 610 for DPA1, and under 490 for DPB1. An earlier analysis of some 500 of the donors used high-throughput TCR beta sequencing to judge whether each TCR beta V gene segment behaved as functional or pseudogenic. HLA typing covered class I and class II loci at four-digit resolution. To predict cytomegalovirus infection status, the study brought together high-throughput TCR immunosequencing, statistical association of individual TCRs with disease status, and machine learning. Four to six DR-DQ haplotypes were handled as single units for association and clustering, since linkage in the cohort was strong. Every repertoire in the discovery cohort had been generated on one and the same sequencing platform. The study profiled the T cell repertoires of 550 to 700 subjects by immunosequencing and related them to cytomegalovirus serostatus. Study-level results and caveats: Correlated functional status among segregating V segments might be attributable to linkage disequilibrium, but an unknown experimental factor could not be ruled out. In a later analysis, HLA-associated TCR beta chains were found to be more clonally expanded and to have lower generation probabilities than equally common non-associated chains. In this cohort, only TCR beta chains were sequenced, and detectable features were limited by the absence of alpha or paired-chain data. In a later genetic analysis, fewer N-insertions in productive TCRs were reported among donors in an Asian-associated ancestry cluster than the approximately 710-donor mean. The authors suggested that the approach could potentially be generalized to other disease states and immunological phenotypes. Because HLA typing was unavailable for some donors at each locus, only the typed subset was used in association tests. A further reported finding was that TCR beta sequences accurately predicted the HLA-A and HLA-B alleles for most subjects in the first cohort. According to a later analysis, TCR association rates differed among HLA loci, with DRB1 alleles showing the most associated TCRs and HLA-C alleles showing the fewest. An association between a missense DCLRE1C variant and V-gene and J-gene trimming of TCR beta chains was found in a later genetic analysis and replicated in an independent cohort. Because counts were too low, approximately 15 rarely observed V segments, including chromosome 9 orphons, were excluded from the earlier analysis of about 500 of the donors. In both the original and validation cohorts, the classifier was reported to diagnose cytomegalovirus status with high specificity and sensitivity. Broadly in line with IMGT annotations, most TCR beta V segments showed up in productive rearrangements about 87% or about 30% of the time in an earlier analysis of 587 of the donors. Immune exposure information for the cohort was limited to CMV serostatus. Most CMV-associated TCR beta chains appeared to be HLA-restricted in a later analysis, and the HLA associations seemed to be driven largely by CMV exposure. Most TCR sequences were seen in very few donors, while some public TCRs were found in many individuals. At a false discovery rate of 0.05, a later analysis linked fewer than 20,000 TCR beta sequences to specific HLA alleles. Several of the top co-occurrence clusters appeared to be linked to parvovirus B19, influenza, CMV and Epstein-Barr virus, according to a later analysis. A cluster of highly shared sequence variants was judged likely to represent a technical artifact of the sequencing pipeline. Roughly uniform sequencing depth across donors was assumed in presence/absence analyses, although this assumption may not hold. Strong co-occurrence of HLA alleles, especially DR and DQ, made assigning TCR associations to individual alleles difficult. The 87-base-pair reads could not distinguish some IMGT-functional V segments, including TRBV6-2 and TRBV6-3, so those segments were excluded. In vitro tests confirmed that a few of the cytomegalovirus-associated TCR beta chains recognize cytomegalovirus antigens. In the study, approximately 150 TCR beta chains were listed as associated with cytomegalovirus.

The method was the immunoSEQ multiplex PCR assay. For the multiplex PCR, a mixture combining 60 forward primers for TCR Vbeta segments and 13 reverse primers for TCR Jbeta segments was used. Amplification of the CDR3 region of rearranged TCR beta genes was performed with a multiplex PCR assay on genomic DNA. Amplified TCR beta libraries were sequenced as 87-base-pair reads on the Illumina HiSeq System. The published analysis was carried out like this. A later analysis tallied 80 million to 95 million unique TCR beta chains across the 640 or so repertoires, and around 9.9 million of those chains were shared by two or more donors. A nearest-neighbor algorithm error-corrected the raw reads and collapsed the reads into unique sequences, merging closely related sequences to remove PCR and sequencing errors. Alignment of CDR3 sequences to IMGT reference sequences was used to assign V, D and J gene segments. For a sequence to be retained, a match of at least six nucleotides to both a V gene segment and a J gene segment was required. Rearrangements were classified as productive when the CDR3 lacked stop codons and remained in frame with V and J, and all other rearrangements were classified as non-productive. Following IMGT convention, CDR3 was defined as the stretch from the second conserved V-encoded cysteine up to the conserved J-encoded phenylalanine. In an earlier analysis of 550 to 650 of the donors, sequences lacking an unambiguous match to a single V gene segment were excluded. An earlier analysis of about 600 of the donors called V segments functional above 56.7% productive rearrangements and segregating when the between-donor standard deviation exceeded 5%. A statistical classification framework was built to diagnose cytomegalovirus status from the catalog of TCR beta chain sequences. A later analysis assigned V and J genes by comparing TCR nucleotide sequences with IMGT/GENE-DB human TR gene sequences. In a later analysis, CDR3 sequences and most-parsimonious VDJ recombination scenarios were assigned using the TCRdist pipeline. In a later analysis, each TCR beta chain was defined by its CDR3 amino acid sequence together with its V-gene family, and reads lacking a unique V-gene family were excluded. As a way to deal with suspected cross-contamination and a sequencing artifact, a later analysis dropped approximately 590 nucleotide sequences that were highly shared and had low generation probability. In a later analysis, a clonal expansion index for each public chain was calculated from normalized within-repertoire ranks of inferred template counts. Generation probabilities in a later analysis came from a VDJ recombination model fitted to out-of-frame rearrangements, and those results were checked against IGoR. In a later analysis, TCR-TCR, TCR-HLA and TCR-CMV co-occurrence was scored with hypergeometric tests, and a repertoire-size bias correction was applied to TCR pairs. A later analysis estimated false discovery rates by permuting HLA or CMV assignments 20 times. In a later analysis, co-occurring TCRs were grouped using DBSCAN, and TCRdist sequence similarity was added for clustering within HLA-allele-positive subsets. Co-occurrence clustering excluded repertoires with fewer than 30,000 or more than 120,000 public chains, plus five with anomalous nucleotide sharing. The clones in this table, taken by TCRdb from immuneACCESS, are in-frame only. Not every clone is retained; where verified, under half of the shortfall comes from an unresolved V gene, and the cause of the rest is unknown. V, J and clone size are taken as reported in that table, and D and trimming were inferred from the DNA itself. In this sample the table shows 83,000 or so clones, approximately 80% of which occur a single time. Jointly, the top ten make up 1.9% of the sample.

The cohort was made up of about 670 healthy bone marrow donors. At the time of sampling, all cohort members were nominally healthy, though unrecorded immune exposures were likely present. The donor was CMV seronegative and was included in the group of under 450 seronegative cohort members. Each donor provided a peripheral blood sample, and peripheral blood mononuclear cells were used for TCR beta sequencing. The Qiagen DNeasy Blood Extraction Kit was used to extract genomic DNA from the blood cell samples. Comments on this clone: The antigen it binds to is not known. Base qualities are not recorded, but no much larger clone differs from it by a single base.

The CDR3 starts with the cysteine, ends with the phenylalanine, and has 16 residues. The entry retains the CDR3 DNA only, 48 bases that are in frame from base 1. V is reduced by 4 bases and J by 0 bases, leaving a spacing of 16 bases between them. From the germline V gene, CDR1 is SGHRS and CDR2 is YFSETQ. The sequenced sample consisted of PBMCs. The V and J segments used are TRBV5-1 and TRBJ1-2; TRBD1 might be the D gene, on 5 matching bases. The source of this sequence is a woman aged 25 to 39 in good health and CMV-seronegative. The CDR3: CASSIDSWGANYGYTF. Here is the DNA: TGCGCCAGCAGCATCGACAGTTGGGGGGCTAACTATGGCTACACCTTC.